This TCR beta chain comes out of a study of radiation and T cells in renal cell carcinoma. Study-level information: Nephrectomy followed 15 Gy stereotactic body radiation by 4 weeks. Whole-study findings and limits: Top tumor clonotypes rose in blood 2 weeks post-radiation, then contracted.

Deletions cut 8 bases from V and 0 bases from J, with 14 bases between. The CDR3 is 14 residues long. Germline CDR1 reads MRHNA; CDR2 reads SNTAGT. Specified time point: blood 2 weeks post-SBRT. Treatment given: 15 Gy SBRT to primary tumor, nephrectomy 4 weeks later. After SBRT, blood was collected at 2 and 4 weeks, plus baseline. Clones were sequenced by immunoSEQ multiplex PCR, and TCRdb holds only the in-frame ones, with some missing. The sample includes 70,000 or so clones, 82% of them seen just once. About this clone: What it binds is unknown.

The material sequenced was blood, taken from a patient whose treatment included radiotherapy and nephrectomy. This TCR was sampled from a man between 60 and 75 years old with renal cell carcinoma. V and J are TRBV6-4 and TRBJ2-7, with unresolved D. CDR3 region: CASPRVSSSYEQYF. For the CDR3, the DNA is TGTGCCAGCCCCCGGGTTTCGAGCTCCTACGAGCAGTACTTC.